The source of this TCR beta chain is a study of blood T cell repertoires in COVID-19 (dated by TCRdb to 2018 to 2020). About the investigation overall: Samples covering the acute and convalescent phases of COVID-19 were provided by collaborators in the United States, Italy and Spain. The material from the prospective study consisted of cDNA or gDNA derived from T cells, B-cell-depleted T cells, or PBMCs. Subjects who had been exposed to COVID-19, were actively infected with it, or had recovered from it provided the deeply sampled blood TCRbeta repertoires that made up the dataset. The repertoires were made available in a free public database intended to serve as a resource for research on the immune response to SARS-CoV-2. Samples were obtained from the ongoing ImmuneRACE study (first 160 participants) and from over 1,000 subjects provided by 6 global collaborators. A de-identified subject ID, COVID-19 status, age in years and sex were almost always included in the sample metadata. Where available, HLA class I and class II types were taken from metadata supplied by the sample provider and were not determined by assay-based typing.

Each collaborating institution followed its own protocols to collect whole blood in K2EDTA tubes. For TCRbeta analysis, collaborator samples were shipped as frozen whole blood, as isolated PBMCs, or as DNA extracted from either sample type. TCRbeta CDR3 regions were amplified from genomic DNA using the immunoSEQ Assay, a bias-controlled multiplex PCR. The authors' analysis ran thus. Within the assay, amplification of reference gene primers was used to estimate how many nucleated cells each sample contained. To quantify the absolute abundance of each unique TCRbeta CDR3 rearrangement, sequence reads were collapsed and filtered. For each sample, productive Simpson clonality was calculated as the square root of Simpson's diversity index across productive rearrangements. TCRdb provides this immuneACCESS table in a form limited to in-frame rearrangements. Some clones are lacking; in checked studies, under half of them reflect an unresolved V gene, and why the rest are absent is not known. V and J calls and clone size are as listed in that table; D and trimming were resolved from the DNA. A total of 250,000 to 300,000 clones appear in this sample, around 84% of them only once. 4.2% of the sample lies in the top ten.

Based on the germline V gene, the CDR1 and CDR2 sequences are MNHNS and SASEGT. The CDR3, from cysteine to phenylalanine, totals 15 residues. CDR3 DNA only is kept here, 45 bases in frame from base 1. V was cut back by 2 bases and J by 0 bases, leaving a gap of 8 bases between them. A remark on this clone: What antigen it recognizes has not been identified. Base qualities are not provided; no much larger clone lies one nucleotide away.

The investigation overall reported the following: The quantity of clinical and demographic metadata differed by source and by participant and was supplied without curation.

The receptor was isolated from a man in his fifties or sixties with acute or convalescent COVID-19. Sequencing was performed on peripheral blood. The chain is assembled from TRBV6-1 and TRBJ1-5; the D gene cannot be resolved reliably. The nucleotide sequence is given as TGTGCCAGCAGTGAAAACCGGGTTAGCAATCAGCCCCAGCATTTT. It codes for CASSENRVSNQPQHF.